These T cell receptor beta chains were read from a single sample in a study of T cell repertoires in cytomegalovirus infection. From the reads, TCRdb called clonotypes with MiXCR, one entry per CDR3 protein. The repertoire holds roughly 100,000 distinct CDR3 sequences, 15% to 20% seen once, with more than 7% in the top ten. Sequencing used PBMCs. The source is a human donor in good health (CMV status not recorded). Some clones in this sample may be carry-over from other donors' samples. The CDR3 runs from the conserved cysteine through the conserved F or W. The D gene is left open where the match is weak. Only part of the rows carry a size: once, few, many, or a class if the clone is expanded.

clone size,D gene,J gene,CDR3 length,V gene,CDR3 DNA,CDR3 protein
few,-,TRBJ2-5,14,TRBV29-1,TGCAGCGTTGCTTTCCAGGCGGAACTCGGGACCCAGTACTTC,CSVAFQAELGTQYF
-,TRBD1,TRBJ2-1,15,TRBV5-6,TGTGCCAGCAGCTTGGTGGGACAGGGGGTAGGGGAGCAGTTCTTC,CASSLVGQGVGEQFF
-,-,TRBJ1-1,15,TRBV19,TGTGCCAGTAGTAGGCGGGAAGTAATGAACACTGAAGCTTTCTTT,CASSRREVMNTEAFF
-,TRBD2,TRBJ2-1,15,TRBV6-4,TGTGCCACCCGGGTGAGCGGGGGGTTGTACAATGAGCAGTTCTTC,CATRVSGGLYNEQFF
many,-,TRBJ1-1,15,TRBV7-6,TGTGCCAGCAGCTTAGCAGGGTACGGGTCCACTGAAGCTTTCTTT,CASSLAGYGSTEAFF
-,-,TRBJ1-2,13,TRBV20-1,TGCAGTGGAGTAGACAGCAAAAACTATGGCTACACCTTC,CSGVDSKNYGYTF
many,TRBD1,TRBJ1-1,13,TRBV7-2,TGTGCCAGCAGCCCGAGAGGGGGCTCTGAAGCTTTCTTT,CASSPRGGSEAFF
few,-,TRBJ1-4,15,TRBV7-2,TGTGCCAGCAGCTTATCCACCTCCCGGTGGGAAAAACTGTTTTTT,CASSLSTSRWEKLFF
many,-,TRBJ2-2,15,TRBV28,TGTGCCAGCAGTCTCGGCACAGGGAGGTCCGGGGAGCTGTTTTTT,CASSLGTGRSGELFF
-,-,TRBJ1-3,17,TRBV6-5,TGTGCCAGCAGTTACCGCGACCCAGGGTTCTCTGGAAACACCATATATTTT,CASSYRDPGFSGNTIYF
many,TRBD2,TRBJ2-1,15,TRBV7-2,TGTGCCAGCAGCTTAGGTGTGCTAGCGGCAAATGAGCAGTTCTTC,CASSLGVLAANEQFF
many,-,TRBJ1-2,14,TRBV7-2,TGTGCCAGCAGCTTAGTGGCAGCTAACTATGGCTACACCTTC,CASSLVAANYGYTF
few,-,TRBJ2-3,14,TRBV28,TGTGCCAGCAGTTTAATGGCGGGAACAGATACGCAGTATTTT,CASSLMAGTDTQYF
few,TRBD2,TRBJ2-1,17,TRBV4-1,TGCGCCAGCAGCCAAGCTAGCGGGACTAGCGATATAAATGAGCAGTTCTTC,CASSQASGTSDINEQFF
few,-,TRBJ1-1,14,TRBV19,TGTGCCAGTACCCGAACGCCCGGATTTACCGAAGCTTTCTTT,CASTRTPGFTEAFF
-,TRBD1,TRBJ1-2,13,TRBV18,TGTGCCAGCTCTATCGGACAGGCGCATGGCTACACCTTC,CASSIGQAHGYTF
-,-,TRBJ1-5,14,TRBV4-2,TGTGCCAGCAGCCCCCGCAGGGGTAATCAGCCCCAGCATTTT,CASSPRRGNQPQHF
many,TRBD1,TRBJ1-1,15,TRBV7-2,TGTGCCAGCAGCGCCCGGACAGGGGTGAACACTGAAGCTTTCTTT,CASSARTGVNTEAFF
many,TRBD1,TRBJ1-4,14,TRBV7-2,TGTGCCAGTAGACCAGGGGGCACTAATGAAAAACTGTTTTTT,CASRPGGTNEKLFF
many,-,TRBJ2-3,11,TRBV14,TGTGCCAGCAGCCAGGCGGTTACGCAGTATTTT,CASSQAVTQYF
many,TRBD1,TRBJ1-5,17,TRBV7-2,TGTGCCAGCAGCTTAGGGACAGGGGTCCGTAGCAATCAGCCCCAGCATTTT,CASSLGTGVRSNQPQHF
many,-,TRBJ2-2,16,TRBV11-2,TGTGCCAGCAGTACAGAACAGGGAACGAACACCGGGGAGCTGTTTTTT,CASSTEQGTNTGELFF
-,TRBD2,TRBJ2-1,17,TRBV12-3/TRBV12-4,TGTGCCAGCAGCCCCCTGTCTAGCGGGGGGGACTACAATGAGCAGTTCTTC,CASSPLSSGGDYNEQFF
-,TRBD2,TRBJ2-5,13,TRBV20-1,TGCAGGCCTAGCGGGGGCGGGCAAGAGACCCAGTACTTC,CRPSGGGQETQYF